This T cell receptor (gamma chain) was identified during a study of gammadelta T cells in human blood. Broader study findings: Right after birth, innate γδ T cells reportedly expanded polyclonally after microbial exposure.

TCRdb re-processed the RT-PCR reads using CATT. The data show nearly 200 gamma-chain clones, with roughly 34% seen just once and under 35% held by the top ten. About this clone: The antigen remains undetermined. This sequence is one base from a far larger clone and is likely a read error. Other DNA sequences in the same sample also yield this CDR3.

The V gene's germline CDR1 is EGSNGY and CDR2 YDSYNSKV. This CDR3 contains 16 residues. Trimming cost V 0 bases and J 4 bases; bases outside gene matches: 12. The receptor's source is a human fetus. Material: non-Vgamma9Vdelta2 gamma-delta T cells from fetal blood. The gene calls are TRGV2 and TRGJ1 or TRGJ2. The CDR3 sequence is CATWDGPSLDYYKKLF. CDR3 nucleotide sequence: TGTGCCACCTGGGACGGGCCGAGTTTGGACTATTATAAGAAACTCTTT.